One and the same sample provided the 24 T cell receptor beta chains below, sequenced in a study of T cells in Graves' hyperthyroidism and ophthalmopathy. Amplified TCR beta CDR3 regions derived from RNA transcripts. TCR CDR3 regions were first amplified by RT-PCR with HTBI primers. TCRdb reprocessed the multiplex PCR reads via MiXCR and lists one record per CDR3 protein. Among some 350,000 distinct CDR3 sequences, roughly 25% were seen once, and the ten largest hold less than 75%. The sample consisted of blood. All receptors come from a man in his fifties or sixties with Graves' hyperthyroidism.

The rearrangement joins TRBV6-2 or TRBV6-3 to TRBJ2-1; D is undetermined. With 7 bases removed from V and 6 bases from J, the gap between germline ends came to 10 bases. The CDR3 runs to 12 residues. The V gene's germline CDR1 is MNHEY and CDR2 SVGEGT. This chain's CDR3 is CASKSPRNEQFF. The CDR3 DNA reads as TGTGCCAGCAAGTCTCCCCGCAATGAGCAGTTCTTC.

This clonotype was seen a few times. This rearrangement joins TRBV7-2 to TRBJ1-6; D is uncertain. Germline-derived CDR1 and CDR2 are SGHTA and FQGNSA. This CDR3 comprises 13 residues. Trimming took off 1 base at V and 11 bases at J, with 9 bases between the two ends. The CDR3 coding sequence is TGTGCCAGCAGCTTAGAATGGGGAGCACCCCTCCACTTT. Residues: CASSLEWGAPLHF.

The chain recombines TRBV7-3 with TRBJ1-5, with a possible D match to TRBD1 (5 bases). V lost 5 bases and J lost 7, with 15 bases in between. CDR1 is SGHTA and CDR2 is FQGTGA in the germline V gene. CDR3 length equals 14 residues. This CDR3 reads CASSPVGGAQPQHF. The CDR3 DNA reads TGTGCCAGCAGCCCGGTGGGAGGGGCCCAGCCCCAGCATTTT.

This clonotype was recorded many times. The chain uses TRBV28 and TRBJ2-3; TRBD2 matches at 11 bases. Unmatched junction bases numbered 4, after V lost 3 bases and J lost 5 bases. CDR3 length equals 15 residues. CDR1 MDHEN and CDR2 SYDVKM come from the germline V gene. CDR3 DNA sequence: TGTGCCAGCAGTTTTACTAGCGGGAGTTTAGATACGCAGTATTTT. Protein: CASSFTSGSLDTQYF.

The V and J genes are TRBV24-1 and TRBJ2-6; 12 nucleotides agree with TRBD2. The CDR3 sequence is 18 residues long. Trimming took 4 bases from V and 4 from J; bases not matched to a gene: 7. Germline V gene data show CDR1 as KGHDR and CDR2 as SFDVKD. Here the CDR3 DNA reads TGTGCCACCAGTGACCGACTAGCGGGAGTAGCCGGGGCCAACGTCCTGACTTTC. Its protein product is CATSDRLAGVAGANVLTF.

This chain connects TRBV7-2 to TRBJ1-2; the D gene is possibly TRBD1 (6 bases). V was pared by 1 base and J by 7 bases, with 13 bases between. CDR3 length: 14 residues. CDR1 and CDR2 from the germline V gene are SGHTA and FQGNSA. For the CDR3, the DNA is TGTGCCAGCAGCTTAGAGATGGGGGCGGTTGGCTACACCTTC. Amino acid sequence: CASSLEMGAVGYTF.

CDR3 residues: CSVEADRSYEQYF. CDR3 DNA: TGCAGCGTTGAAGCTGACAGATCCTACGAGCAGTACTTC. The V call is TRBV29-1, the J call TRBJ2-7, with TRBD1 as a possible D gene (5 bases). The germline V gene encodes CDR1 SQVTM and CDR2 ANQGSEA. V was clipped by 1 base and J by 1 base, with 8 bases between them. CDR3 length: 13 amino acids.

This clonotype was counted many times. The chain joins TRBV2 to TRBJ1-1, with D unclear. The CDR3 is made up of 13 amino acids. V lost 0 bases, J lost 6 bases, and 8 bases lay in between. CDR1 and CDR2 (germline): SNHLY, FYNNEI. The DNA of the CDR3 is TGTGCCAGCAGTGAAGCCGGAGTAGCTGAAGCTTTCTTT. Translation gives CASSEAGVAEAFF.

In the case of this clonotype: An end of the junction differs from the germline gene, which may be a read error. CDR3 sequence reads: CTSSVGGVGANVLTF. CDR3 DNA sequence: TGTACCAGCAGCGTAGGAGGGGTTGGGGCCAACGTCCTGACTTTC. The rearrangement links TRBV9 to TRBJ2-6, with D perhaps TRBD2 (6 bases). The CDR3 spans 15 residues. The V gene's germline CDR1 is SGDLS and CDR2 YYNGEE.

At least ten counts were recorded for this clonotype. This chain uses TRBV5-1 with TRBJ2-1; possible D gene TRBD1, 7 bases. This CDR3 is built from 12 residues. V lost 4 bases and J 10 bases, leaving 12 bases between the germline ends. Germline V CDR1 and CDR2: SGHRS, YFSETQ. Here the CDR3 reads CASSVEGQEQFF. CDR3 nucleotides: TGCGCCAGCAGCGTGGAGGGACAGGAGCAGTTCTTC.

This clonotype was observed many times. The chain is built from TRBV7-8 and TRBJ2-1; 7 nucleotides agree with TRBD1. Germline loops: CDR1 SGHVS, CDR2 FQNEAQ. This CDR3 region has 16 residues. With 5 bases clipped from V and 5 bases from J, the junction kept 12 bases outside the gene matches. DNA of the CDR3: TGTGCCAGCAGCCCCCGACAGGGCTTACAAAACAATGAGCAGTTCTTC. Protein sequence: CASSPRQGLQNNEQFF.

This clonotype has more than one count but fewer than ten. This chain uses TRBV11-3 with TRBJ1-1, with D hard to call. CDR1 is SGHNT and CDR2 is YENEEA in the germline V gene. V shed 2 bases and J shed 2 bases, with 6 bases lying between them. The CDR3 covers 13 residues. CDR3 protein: CASSLYSNTEAFF. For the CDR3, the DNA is TGTGCCAGCAGCTTATACAGCAACACTGAAGCTTTCTTT.

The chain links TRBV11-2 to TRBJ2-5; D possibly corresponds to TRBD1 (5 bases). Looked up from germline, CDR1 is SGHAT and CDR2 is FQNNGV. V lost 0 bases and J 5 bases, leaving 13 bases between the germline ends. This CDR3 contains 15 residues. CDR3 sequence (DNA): TGTGCCAGCAGCTTAGATCTTAGGGGATCGGAGACCCAGTACTTC. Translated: CASSLDLRGSETQYF.

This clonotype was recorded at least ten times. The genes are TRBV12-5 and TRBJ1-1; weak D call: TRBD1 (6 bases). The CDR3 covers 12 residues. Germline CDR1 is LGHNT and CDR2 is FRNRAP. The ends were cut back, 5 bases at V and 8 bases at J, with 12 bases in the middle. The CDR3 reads CASGPDSYEAFF. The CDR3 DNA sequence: TGTGCTAGTGGTCCGGACAGCTACGAAGCTTTCTTT.

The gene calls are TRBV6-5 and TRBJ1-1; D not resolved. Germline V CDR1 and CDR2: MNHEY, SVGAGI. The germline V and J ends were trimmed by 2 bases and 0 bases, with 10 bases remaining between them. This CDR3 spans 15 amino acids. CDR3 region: CASSYGSGMNTEAFF. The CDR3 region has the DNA TGTGCCAGCAGTTACGGCAGCGGCATGAACACTGAAGCTTTCTTT.

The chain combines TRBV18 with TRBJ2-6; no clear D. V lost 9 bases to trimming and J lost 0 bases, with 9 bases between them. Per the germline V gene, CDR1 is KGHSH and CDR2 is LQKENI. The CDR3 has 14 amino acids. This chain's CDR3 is CASEGPSGANVLTF. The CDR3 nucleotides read TGTGCCAGTGAAGGGCCCTCTGGGGCCAACGTCCTGACTTTC.

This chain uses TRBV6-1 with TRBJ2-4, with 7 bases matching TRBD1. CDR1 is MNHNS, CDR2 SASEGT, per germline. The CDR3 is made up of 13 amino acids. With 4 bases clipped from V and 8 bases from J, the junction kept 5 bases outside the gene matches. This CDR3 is CASSANRGYIQYF. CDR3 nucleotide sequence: TGTGCCAGCAGTGCTAACAGGGGTTACATTCAGTACTTC.

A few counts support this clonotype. The chain's CDR3 is CASTRGPAIDYNEQFF. The DNA for the CDR3 is TGTGCCAGCACCCGGGGCCCCGCCATCGATTACAATGAGCAGTTCTTC. The V and J genes are TRBV6-1 and TRBJ2-1; D possibly matches TRBD1 or TRBD2 (5 bases each). From germline, CDR1 is MNHNS and CDR2 SASEGT. The CDR3 spans 16 residues. Trimming took off 7 bases at V and 4 bases at J, with 20 bases between the two ends.

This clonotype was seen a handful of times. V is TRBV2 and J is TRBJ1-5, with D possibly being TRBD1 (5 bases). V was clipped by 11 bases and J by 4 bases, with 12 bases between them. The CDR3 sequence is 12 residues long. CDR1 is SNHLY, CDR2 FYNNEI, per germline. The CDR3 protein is CAGGRENQPQHF. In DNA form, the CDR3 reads TGTGCCGGGGGACGGGAGAATCAGCCCCAGCATTTT.

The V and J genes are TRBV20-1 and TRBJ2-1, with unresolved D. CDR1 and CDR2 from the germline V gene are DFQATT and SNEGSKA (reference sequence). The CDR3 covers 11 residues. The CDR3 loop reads CIPSTNNEQFF. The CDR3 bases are TGCATTCCTTCGACAAACAATGAGCAGTTCTTC.

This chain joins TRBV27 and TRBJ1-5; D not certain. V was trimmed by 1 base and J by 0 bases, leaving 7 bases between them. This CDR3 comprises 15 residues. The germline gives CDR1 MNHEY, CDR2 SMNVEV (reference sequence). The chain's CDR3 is CASSLLGNSNQPQHF. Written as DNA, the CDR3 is TGTGCCAGCAGTTTATTAGGGAATAGCAATCAGCCCCAGCATTTT.

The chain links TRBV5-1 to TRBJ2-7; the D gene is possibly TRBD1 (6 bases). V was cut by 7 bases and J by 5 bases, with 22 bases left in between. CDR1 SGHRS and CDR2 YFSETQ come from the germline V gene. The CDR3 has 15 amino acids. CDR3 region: CASYTIPGHNDEQYF. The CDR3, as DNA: TGCGCCAGCTATACTATACCGGGACACAATGACGAGCAGTACTTC. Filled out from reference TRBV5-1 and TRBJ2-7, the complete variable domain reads KAGVTQTPRYLIKTRGQQVTLSCSPISGHRSVSWYQQTPGQGLQFLFEYFSETQRNKGNFPGRFSGRQFSNSRSEMNVSTLELGDSALYLCASYTIPGHNDEQYFGPGTRLTVT.

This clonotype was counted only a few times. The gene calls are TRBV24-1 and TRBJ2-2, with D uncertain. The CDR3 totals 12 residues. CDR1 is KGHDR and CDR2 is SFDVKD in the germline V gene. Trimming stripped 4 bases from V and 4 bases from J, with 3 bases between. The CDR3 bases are TGTGCCACCAGTGAAATCACCGGGGAGCTGTTTTTT. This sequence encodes CATSEITGELFF.

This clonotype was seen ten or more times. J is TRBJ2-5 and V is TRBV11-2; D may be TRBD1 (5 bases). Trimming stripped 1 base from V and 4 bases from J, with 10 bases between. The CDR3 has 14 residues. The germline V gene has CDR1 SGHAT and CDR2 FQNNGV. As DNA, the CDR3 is TGTGCCAGCAGCTTAGGATCAGGGATAGAGACCCAGTACTTC. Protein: CASSLGSGIETQYF.